This TCR beta chain was profiled in a study of T cells in Graves' hyperthyroidism and ophthalmopathy (dated 2019 in TCRdb). About the investigation overall: Peripheral blood samples were taken at the time of initial diagnosis, prior to any treatment. To identify TCR V-J signatures that set the groups apart, the researchers used a discovery cohort of about a hundred patients, made up of approximately 43 with Graves' ophthalmopathy and about 59 with stable Graves' hyperthyroidism. Whether ophthalmopathy could be predicted prospectively was tested in an independent validation cohort made up of 18 to 20 hyperthyroidism patients plus 17 patients who later progressed to ophthalmopathy. The roughly 91 discovery patients were randomly divided into training and test sets at a 7:3 ratio. In about six Graves' hyperthyroidism patients, the study also compared T-cell repertoires from thyroid tissue with T-cell repertoires from blood. After blood sampling, hyperthyroidism patients were treated with methimazole at a starting dose of 30 mg daily, and ophthalmopathy patients were treated with high-dose intravenous methylprednisolone. The paper reports TCR Vbeta CDR3 sequencing of 135 peripheral blood samples: some 44 ophthalmopathy, 75 to 80 hyperthyroidism and approximately 17 progressor patients.

The TCR beta CDR3 regions were amplified from the RNA transcripts. For the first round of RT-PCR on the TCR CDR3, the HTBI primer set was used together with the Qiagen OneStep RT-PCR kit. Libraries were constructed in a second round of multiplex PCR, after which size selection and purification were performed. Sequencing of the libraries was done on an Illumina HiSeq2000 using paired-end 100 bp reads. In the original analysis: SOAPnuke was used to process the raw data, removing reads that contained adapters or uncalled bases, had a mean Phred below 15, or lacked an exact match to the constant primer or identifier. COPE v1.2.5 was used to merge high-quality paired reads, and clonotypes were defined as unique nucleotide sequences. MiTCR v1.1 was used to align clonotypes to the IMGT TRBV, TRBD and TRBJ reference segments. The analysis was restricted to V-J combinations with a frequency above 0.0001, which together covered just over 99% of the repertoires. The TCS score was defined as F50 (clonal expansion) divided by E x V (chaos), with BLOSUM62-based TCRdist calculated between CDR3 peptides within each V-J. Welch's t-statistics and random forest reduced approximately 520 V-J features to about 13, which were used in a naive Bayes classifier (R e1071). TCRdb trimmed the raw reads at Q25, called clones with MiXCR and kept productive beta chains. Each entry merges the rows of one CDR3 protein and shows their most common DNA and genes. The V and J calls, along with clone size, are taken from TCRdb and not from the paper's own processing. In this sample the table shows 600,000 to 850,000 distinct CDR3 sequences, 15% to 20% of which occur a single time. The ten largest clones add up to over 15% of the sample.

Hyperthyroidism patients were newly diagnosed, had a disease duration of under 2 months, and were aged 18 to 65 years. Any patient with an uncontrolled infection, another autoimmune disease, pregnancy or lactation was excluded. Clinical symptoms, serum thyroxine and TRAb, thyroid ultrasound, and orbital computed tomography formed the basis for the diagnoses. Blood from progressor patients was collected at the time of first diagnosis with hyperthyroidism, before any ophthalmopathy symptoms had appeared. Ficoll-Paque density gradient centrifugation was used to isolate PBMCs from around 10 ml of fresh peripheral blood. Patients classed as progressors first received a Graves' hyperthyroidism diagnosis and then went on to develop ophthalmopathy during follow-up. Trizol reagent was used to extract total RNA, and RNA quality was then checked on an Agilent 2100 Bioanalyzer. The research as a whole found: In validation, the model predicted progression to ophthalmopathy a median of roughly 6.2 months before onset, with approximately 68% sensitivity and about 72% specificity. A 13 V-J signature model separated ophthalmopathy from stable hyperthyroidism, with approximately 86% sensitivity and roughly 81% specificity in cross-validation and 80%/75% in testing. Sample size was not statistically predetermined, and blinding of investigators to group allocation was not performed. Most expanded thyroid clonotypes (frequency above 0.001) were also found in blood, which suggests that blood repertoires may mirror thyroid immune responses.

This clonotype was counted many times. Its antigen remains undetermined. Per-base qualities were not stored, and no clone one base away is much larger. V loses 0 bases, J loses 0 bases, and the germline ends lie 6 bases apart. Looking up the germline V gene yields CDR1 SGHRS and CDR2 YFSETQ. The CDR3 measures 14 amino acids from cysteine to phenylalanine. The DNA shown is the 42-base CDR3, in frame from base 1. This TCR was recovered from a woman in her 50s with Graves' hyperthyroidism that later progressed to Graves' ophthalmopathy. The rearranged segments are TRBV5-1 and TRBJ1-1; no confident D gene assignment can be made. The material sequenced was blood. CDR3 protein: CASSLERLNTEAFF. The nucleotide sequence is TGCGCCAGCAGCTTGGAACGGCTGAACACTGAAGCTTTCTTT.